One and the same sample provided the 3 T cell receptor beta chains below, sequenced in a study of brain T cells in children with intractable seizures (dated by TCRdb to the early 2020s). The sample's time point, from its label and the paper: resected brain tissue, or blood drawn just prior to surgery. Preparation of the library involved the immunoSEQ multiplex PCR assay. The table was pulled from immuneACCESS by TCRdb, which kept in-frame rearrangements only. Such tables lose some clones; where checked, under half of the loss comes from unresolved V genes, and the rest has no known cause. The sample table lists tens of thousands of clones, 93% of them with a count of one. The top ten hold under 2% of the sample. This material consisted of peripheral blood, taken at surgery. Receptors were obtained from a boy under two years old with tuberous sclerosis and intractable seizures.

The chain couples TRBV7-2 to TRBJ1-5; D call uncertain. V was pared by 1 base and J by 7 bases, with 11 bases between. Germline V lookup: CDR1 SGHTA, CDR2 FQGNSA. This CDR3 has 14 residues. Here the CDR3 DNA reads TGTGCCAGCAGCTTAGGGGTTGTCGGACAGCCCCAGCATTTT. Translation gives CASSLGVVGQPQHF.

The V and J genes are TRBV27 and TRBJ2-7, with a possible D match to TRBD2 (5 bases). Germline values: CDR1 MNHEY, CDR2 SMNVEV (reference sequence). The CDR3 is made up of 13 amino acids. Trimming pared 6 bases from V and 0 bases from J, leaving 9 bases between. As DNA, the CDR3 is TGTGCCAGCAGGCTCCGGGGCTCCTACGAGCAGTACTTC. Its protein product is CASRLRGSYEQYF.

This clone was seen just once. The V and J genes are TRBV18 and TRBJ2-3; D is unresolved. The CDR3 has 12 amino acids. Germline CDR1 and CDR2: KGHSH and LQKENI. Trimming removed 4 bases from V and 2 bases from J, with 4 bases in between. DNA for the CDR3: TGTGCCAGCTCACAATACACAGATACGCAGTATTTT. It specifies CASSQYTDTQYF.